The rows below give T cell receptor beta chains drawn from one sample of a study of CD8+ T cells in alopecia areata. Measured with immunoSEQ multiplex PCR; TCRdb has only the in-frame clones, and not every one. The sample has about 180,000 clones, about three fifths seen once. This specimen consisted of CD4+ T cells sorted from blood, obtained at approximately week 55, from a patient treated with tofacitinib. Source of these receptors: a human donor with alopecia areata. Both conserved end residues are part of each CDR3. The D gene is left open where the match is weak. Part of the rows lack a size; the others show once, few, many or a class for expanded clones.

length | J | size | D | V | CDR3 | DNA
18 | TRBJ1-1 | NA | NA | TRBV23-1 | CASSQNRNRRGGNTEAFF | TGCGCCAGCAGTCAAAATCGGAATAGGAGGGGGGGTAACACTGAAGCTTTCTTT
14 | TRBJ2-1 | NA | TRBD2 | TRBV15 | CATSKGLADNEQFF | TGTGCCACCAGCAAGGGACTAGCCGACAATGAGCAGTTCTTC
12 | TRBJ2-7 | few | NA | TRBV10-3 | CAISESPYEQYF | TGTGCCATCAGTGAGTCCCCCTACGAGCAGTACTTC
14 | TRBJ1-2 | NA | TRBD1 | TRBV5-4 | CASSASGGGYGYTF | TGTGCCAGCAGCGCATCAGGGGGCGGCTATGGCTACACCTTC
12 | TRBJ1-1 | NA | NA | TRBV29-1 | CSVATMNTEAFF | TGCAGCGTTGCGACGATGAACACTGAAGCTTTCTTT
13 | TRBJ1-2 | few | NA | TRBV5-1 | CASSLSASYGYTF | TGCGCCAGCAGCTTGTCAGCTTCCTATGGCTACACCTTC
14 | TRBJ2-5 | NA | NA | TRBV27 | CASSQGQNQETQYF | TGTGCCAGCAGCCAAGGACAGAACCAAGAGACCCAGTACTTC
16 | TRBJ2-1 | NA | TRBD2 | TRBV7-7 | CASSLGVAGGYNEQFF | TGTGCCAGCAGCTTAGGCGTAGCGGGGGGTTACAATGAGCAGTTCTTC
15 | TRBJ2-5 | NA | NA | TRBV4-1 | CASSQPGPRQETQYF | TGCGCCAGCAGCCAACCTGGGCCAAGACAAGAGACCCAGTACTTC
12 | TRBJ1-3 | NA | TRBD1 | TRBV29-1 | CSVAGQGSAIYF | TGCAGCGTTGCCGGACAGGGTAGCGCCATATATTTT
13 | TRBJ2-2 | NA | TRBD2 | TRBV29-1 | CSVGREGTGELFF | TGCAGCGTTGGGCGGGAGGGTACCGGGGAGCTGTTTTTT
16 | TRBJ2-5 | NA | TRBD2 | TRBV4-2 | CASSHQRGGLEETQYF | TGTGCCAGCAGCCATCAGCGCGGGGGACTAGAAGAGACCCAGTACTTC
14 | TRBJ1-2 | NA | NA | TRBV6-5 | CASSYSKAKDGYTF | TGTGCCAGCAGTTACTCGAAGGCGAAGGATGGCTACACCTTC